This entry lists 20 T cell receptor beta chains sequenced from one sample in a study of T cells in Graves' hyperthyroidism and ophthalmopathy. Using RNA transcripts as the source, TCR beta CDR3 regions were amplified. The primer set for the first-round RT-PCR of the TCR CDR3 was HTBI. TCRdb recomputed calls from the multiplex PCR reads with MiXCR, one row per CDR3 protein. This table holds 500,000 to 600,000 distinct CDR3 sequences, around 20% found once. Sample: blood. Every receptor here comes from a man aged 40-50 years with Graves' ophthalmopathy.

The chain employs TRBV9 and TRBJ2-1; D is perhaps TRBD1 (6 bases). The V and J ends lost 0 bases and 1 base respectively, with 11 bases between them. There are 16 residues in the CDR3. CDR1 and CDR2 from the germline V gene are SGDLS and YYNGEE. The CDR3 spells CASSVEVGGSYNEQFF. The CDR3 DNA reads as TGTGCCAGCAGCGTAGAGGTAGGGGGATCCTACAATGAGCAGTTCTTC.

The rearrangement joins TRBV2 to TRBJ1-6; TRBD1 matches at 8 bases. There are 12 residues in the CDR3. CDR1 is SNHLY and CDR2 is FYNNEI in the germline V gene. Trimming at V came to 7 bases and at J to 13 bases, leaving 6 bases not matched to a gene. The CDR3 DNA reads as TGTGCCAGCATGTCAGGGGGCCGGCCCCTCCACTTT. Protein: CASMSGGRPLHF.

The chain combines TRBV27 with TRBJ2-7; no clear D gene. The CDR3 has 14 residues. V was shortened by 2 bases and J by 4 bases, with 12 bases between the two germline ends. Germline CDR1 reads MNHEY; CDR2 reads SMNVEV (reference sequence). CDR3 bases: TGTGCCAGCAGTTTAGGGTCCTTGGGGTACGAGCAGTACTTC. Its translation is CASSLGSLGYEQYF.

At least ten counts were recorded for this clonotype. V is TRBV7-3 and J is TRBJ2-2, with a tentative D call TRBD2 (6 bases). The CDR3 is 13 amino acids. Trimming shortened V by 5 bases and J by 6 bases, and 10 bases separated the two germline ends. Germline V gene data show CDR1 as SGHTA and CDR2 as FQGTGA. As DNA, the CDR3 is TGTGCCAGCAGCGCCTCGGGGGCCGGGGAGCTGTTTTTT. As protein: CASSASGAGELFF. Together with reference TRBV7-3 and TRBJ2-2, the CDR3 gives the full variable domain: GAGVSQTPSNKVTEKGKYVELRCDPISGHTALYWYRQSLGQGPEFLIYFQGTGAADDSGLPNDRFFAVRPEGSVSTLKIQRTERGDSAVYLCASSASGAGELFFGEGSRLTVL.

At least ten counts were recorded for this clonotype. The genes are TRBV7-2 and TRBJ2-1; 9 bases align to TRBD2. After removal of 5 bases from V and 5 bases from J, the junction contained 4 bases not matched to a gene. Germline CDR1 SGHTA, CDR2 FQGNSA. This CDR3 spans 14 amino acids. CDR3 loop: CASSQGTSNNEQFF. In nucleotides, the CDR3 is TGTGCCAGCAGCCAAGGGACTAGCAACAATGAGCAGTTCTTC. Variable domain in full (rest from reference TRBV7-2 and TRBJ2-1): GAGVSQSPSNKVTEKGKDVELRCDPISGHTALYWYRQSLGQGLEFLIYFQGNSAPDKSGLPSDRFSAERTGGSVSTLTIQRTQQEDSAVYLCASSQGTSNNEQFFGPGTRLTVL.

The J gene is TRBJ1-1, the V gene TRBV7-2, with 11 bases aligning to TRBD1. Trimming at V came to 6 bases and at J to 6 bases, leaving 9 bases not matched to a gene. CDR1 is SGHTA and CDR2 is FQGNSA in the germline V gene. The CDR3 has 15 amino acids. CDR3 coding DNA: TGTGCCAGCAGTTTCCGGGGACAGGGGGGACCTGAAGCTTTCTTT. This gives the protein CASSFRGQGGPEAFF.

In its sample, this clonotype was seen many times. The chain links TRBV30 to TRBJ1-2; TRBD1 agrees at 7 bases. The ends lost 3 bases at V and 7 bases at J; junction bases unmatched: 8. The CDR3 runs 13 residues. In germline, CDR1 is GTSNPN, CDR2 SVGIG (reference sequence). CDR3 protein: CAWREQGSGGYTF. CDR3 nucleotide sequence: TGTGCCTGGAGAGAACAGGGGTCGGGTGGCTACACCTTC.

There are many counts of this clonotype. The chain is built from TRBV18 and TRBJ2-1; the D is unclear. Trimming took off 2 bases at V and 8 bases at J, with 10 bases between the two ends. The CDR3 runs 13 residues. Germline values: CDR1 KGHSH, CDR2 LQKENI. The CDR3 bases are TGTGCCAGCTCACCAGATCGTATGGATGAGCAGTTCTTC. Translated, it gives CASSPDRMDEQFF. Full variable domain (rest looked up from reference TRBV18 and TRBJ2-1): NAGVMQNPRHLVRRRGQEARLRCSPMKGHSHVYWYRQLPEEGLKFMVYLQKENIIDESGMPKERFSAEFPKEGPSILRIQQVVRGDSAAYFCASSPDRMDEQFFGPGTRLTVL.

This clonotype was seen repeatedly, ten times or more. The chain uses TRBV12-3 or TRBV12-4 and TRBJ2-1, with D tentatively TRBD1 or TRBD2 (5 bases each). V was trimmed by 3 bases and J by 0 bases, leaving 9 bases between them. The CDR3 is 15 residues long. The CDR3 loop reads CASSLGVSSYNEQFF. The CDR3, as DNA: TGTGCCAGCAGTTTGGGGGTAAGCTCCTACAATGAGCAGTTCTTC.

On this clonotype itself: An end of the junction does not agree with germline; a read error may underlie this. This chain connects TRBV7-8 to TRBJ2-2; D possibly corresponds to TRBD2 (7 bases). This CDR3 comprises 16 residues. CDR1 and CDR2 from the germline V gene are SGHVS and FQNEAQ. The CDR3, as DNA: TGCGCCAGCAGCCAAGTTCGGGGGGCAAACACCGGGGAGCTGTTTTTT. Its translation is CASSQVRGANTGELFF. The complete variable domain, with remaining parts taken from reference TRBV7-8 and TRBJ2-2, reads GAGVSQSPRYKVAKRGQDVALRCDPISGHVSLFWYQQALGQGPEFLTYFQNEAQLDKSGLPSDRFFAERPEGSVSTLKIQRTQQEDSAVYLCASSQVRGANTGELFFGEGSRLTVL.

This clonotype has more than one count but fewer than ten. The V gene is TRBV10-2, the J gene TRBJ2-3; D gene ambiguous. Germline CDR1 reads WSHSY; CDR2 reads SAAADI. The ends were cut back, 4 bases at V and 2 bases at J, with 10 bases in the middle. CDR3 length: 14 residues. CDR3 residues: CASSAGTLTDTQYF. DNA for the CDR3: TGCGCCAGCAGTGCGGGCACTCTCACAGATACGCAGTATTTT.

The chain has TRBV29-1 and TRBJ1-4; 7 nucleotides agree with TRBD1. With 5 bases clipped from V and 4 bases from J, the junction kept 4 bases outside the gene matches. The CDR3 consists of 13 residues. Germline CDR1 SQVTM, CDR2 ANQGSEA. CDR3 bases: TGCAGCGTTAGACAGGGACTTAATGAAAAACTGTTTTTT. This gives the protein CSVRQGLNEKLFF.

This clonotype was found many times. V is TRBV20-1 and J is TRBJ2-7; weak D call: TRBD2 (5 bases). V lost 3 bases, J lost 2 bases, and 17 bases lay in between. CDR3 size: 15 residues. Germline V gene lookup returns CDR1 DFQATT and CDR2 SNEGSKA (reference sequence). The chain's CDR3 is CSASGERLITYEQYF. The CDR3 coding sequence is TGCAGTGCTAGCGGTGAGCGGCTCATCACCTACGAGCAGTACTTC.

Worth noting for this clonotype: This could be a read error, since a much larger clone is one nucleotide away. The chain combines TRBV6-1 with TRBJ2-5; weak D call: TRBD1 (7 bases). The CDR3 covers 14 residues. V lost 7 bases and J lost 5, with 17 bases in between. Germline V lookup: CDR1 MNHNS, CDR2 SASEGT. Here the CDR3 reads CASKRQGGKETQYF. The CDR3 DNA is TGTGCCAGCAAAAGACAGGGAGGCAAGGAGACCCAGTACTTC.

This clonotype was counted a few times. The rearrangement joins TRBV20-1 to TRBJ2-7; the match to TRBD2 covers 12 bases. Germline-derived CDR1 and CDR2 are DFQATT and SNEGSKA (reference sequence). Germline trimming cut 4 bases from V and 4 bases from J; bases unmatched to any gene: 8. CDR3 length equals 15 residues. CDR3 in amino acids: CSAIQASGREYEQYF. DNA for the CDR3: TGCAGTGCTATTCAGGCTAGCGGGAGGGAGTACGAGCAGTACTTC.

This clonotype was seen ten or more times. V gene TRBV30 combines with J gene TRBJ1-4; D uncertain. This CDR3 region has 13 residues. The germline CDR1 and CDR2 sequences are GTSNPN and SVGIG (reference sequence). V was trimmed by 0 bases and J by 7 bases, leaving 9 bases between them. DNA for the CDR3: TGTGCCTGGAGTGTTCTCTCGGGTGAAAAACTGTTTTTT. This codes for CAWSVLSGEKLFF.

This clonotype was recorded a few times. The chain uses TRBV19 and TRBJ1-1; a possible D gene is TRBD1 (5 bases). Germline assignment: CDR1 LNHDA and CDR2 SQIVND (reference sequence). The CDR3 length is 13 residues. The germline V and J ends were trimmed by 0 bases and 6 bases, with 8 bases remaining between them. In nucleotides, the CDR3 is TGTGCCAGTAGTATAGATCGGGGCCCTGAAGCTTTCTTT. The encoded protein is CASSIDRGPEAFF. The full variable domain, rest sourced from reference TRBV19 and TRBJ1-1, is DGGITQSPKYLFRKEGQNVTLSCEQNLNHDAMYWYRQDPGQGLRLIYYSQIVNDFQKGDIAEGYSVSREKKESFPLTVTSAQKNPTAFYLCASSIDRGPEAFFGQGTRLTVV.

The genes are TRBV4-1 and TRBJ1-4; D ambiguous. V was cut by 3 bases and J by 3 bases, with 17 bases left in between. Germline V lookup: CDR1 MGHRA, CDR2 YSYEKL. There are 17 residues in the CDR3. CDR3 sequence (DNA): TGCGCCAGCAGCCATTCAGTCCCCAGGCGGGCTAATGAAAAACTGTTTTTT. This gives the protein CASSHSVPRRANEKLFF.

There are many counts of this clonotype. The CDR3 sequence: CASSYYNRVGSSYEQYF. In DNA form, the CDR3 reads TGTGCCAGCAGTTACTACAACCGGGTTGGATCCTCCTACGAGCAGTACTTC. V gene TRBV6-6 combines with J gene TRBJ2-7; D is uncertain. The CDR3 is made up of 17 amino acids. Trimming pared 1 base from V and 0 bases from J, leaving 16 bases between. Germline lookup yields CDR1 MNHNY and CDR2 SVGAGI (reference sequence).

The rearrangement uses TRBV18 and TRBJ1-1, with 9 positions matching TRBD1. The V gene end was trimmed by 3 bases and the J gene end by 4 bases; junction bases not matched to a gene: 6. This CDR3 comprises 15 residues. CDR1 is KGHSH and CDR2 is LQKENI in the germline V gene. The CDR3, as DNA: TGTGCCAGCTCACCGACCGTGACAGGGGGCACTGAAGCTTTCTTT. Protein sequence: CASSPTVTGGTEAFF.